This T cell receptor beta chain is from a study of shared clonotypes between healthy human individuals. The protocol was immunoSEQ multiplex PCR, while the TCRdb copy is restricted to in-frame clones and leaves out a portion. The sample carries 1.5 million to 2.5 million clones, roughly 94% recorded once. CD8 cells regarded as naive lacked CD45RO, were positively chosen for CCR7, and omitted terminally differentiated effector memory CD45RA+ cells. The CDR3 is 15 residues long. The germline gives CDR1 ENHRY, CDR2 SYGVKD. Deletions cut 10 bases from V and 0 bases from J, with 19 bases between. On this clone itself: Its antigen is not identified.

Overall study findings and caveats: Rarefaction curves obtained for sorted subsets showed sequencing incomplete despite large depth.

Material: naive CD8+ T cells sorted from blood. The source is a man between 18 and 35 years old in good health. This chain uses TRBV10-3 with TRBJ2-7; D perhaps matches TRBD2 (6 bases). The CDR3 here is CASSRRGESSYEQYF. The CDR3 nucleotides are TGTGCCAGTTCCCGGCGGGGAGAATCCTCCTACGAGCAGTACTTC.